A single sample gave rise to the 26 T cell receptor beta chains below, sequenced in a study of cytomegalovirus exposure and HLA in healthy donors (dated by TCRdb to 2015 to 2018). Library creation used the immunoSEQ multiplex PCR assay. For the multiplex PCR, a mixture combining 60 forward primers for TCR Vbeta segments and 13 reverse primers for TCR Jbeta segments was used. Here the immuneACCESS table is served through TCRdb, limited to in-frame sequences with V and J called. Missing clones are a known gap in these copies; in checked studies unresolved V genes cover under half, and the rest lacks a known reason. The sample records about 120,000 clones, 77% of which are singletons. The top ten hold over 9.5% of the sample. The specimen was PBMCs. These receptors were obtained from a man aged 35-49 years in good health and CMV-seropositive.

The V and J genes are TRBV7-8 and TRBJ2-5; possibly TRBD1 for D (6 bases). CDR3 length equals 14 residues. Trimming took off 5 bases at V and 4 bases at J, with 14 bases between the two ends. Germline values: CDR1 SGHVS, CDR2 FQNEAQ. CDR3 coding DNA: TGTGCCAGCAGCCCGAACACAGGGATAGAGACCCAGTACTTC. As protein: CASSPNTGIETQYF.

This clone was observed a few times. V gene TRBV25-1 combines with J gene TRBJ2-7; 8 nucleotides match TRBD1. Unmatched junction bases numbered 16, after V lost 5 bases and J lost 4 bases. The V gene's germline CDR1 is MGHDK and CDR2 SYGVNS. The CDR3 has 17 residues. The CDR3 region has the DNA TGTGCCAGCAGTTCATTCGACAGGGGATCGATCTTTTACGAGCAGTACTTC. Its translation: CASSSFDRGSIFYEQYF.

The chain carries TRBV7-2 and TRBJ2-2; maybe TRBD2 (5 bases). V lost 5 bases, J lost 1 base, and 14 bases lay in between. This CDR3 spans 16 amino acids. Germline CDR1 and CDR2: SGHTA and FQGNSA. For the CDR3, the DNA is TGTGCCAGCAGCCCGCGGACGGGATTGAACACCGGGGAGCTGTTTTTT. Amino acid sequence: CASSPRTGLNTGELFF.

The CDR3 DNA reads TGTGCCAGCAGCCGCATCCGTTCCACGGGACTCCAAGAGACCCAGTACTTC. Its protein product is CASSRIRSTGLQETQYF. The chain uses TRBV5-6 and TRBJ2-5; a possible D gene is TRBD2 (6 bases). With 4 bases removed from V and 1 base from J, the gap between germline ends came to 20 bases. This CDR3 has 17 residues. CDR1 and CDR2 (germline): SGHDT, YYEEEE.

This clone was counted only a few times. The J gene is TRBJ2-1, the V gene TRBV5-1; 12 nucleotides line up with TRBD2. The CDR3 loop spans 16 amino acids. Losses at the gene ends were 2 bases for V and 4 bases for J; bases not matched to a gene: 4. Germline values: CDR1 SGHRS, CDR2 YFSETQ. The CDR3 sequence: CASSLTSGGTYNEQFF. The CDR3 coding sequence is TGCGCCAGCAGCTTAACTAGCGGGGGGACATACAATGAGCAGTTCTTC. Full variable domain (remainder filled in from reference TRBV5-1 and TRBJ2-1): KAGVTQTPRYLIKTRGQQVTLSCSPISGHRSVSWYQQTPGQGLQFLFEYFSETQRNKGNFPGRFSGRQFSNSRSEMNVSTLELGDSALYLCASSLTSGGTYNEQFFGPGTRLTVL.

This CDR3 reads CASSQEWTSNRDTQYF. As DNA, the CDR3 is TGTGCCAGCAGCCAAGAATGGACATCGAACCGGGATACGCAGTATTTT. The chain carries TRBV14 and TRBJ2-3; perhaps TRBD1 as D (5 bases). The V end was cut by 0 bases, the J end by 6 bases, with 16 bases between. Germline V gene data show CDR1 as SGHDN and CDR2 as FVKESK. CDR3 length equals 16 residues.

For this clone: At one end the junction does not follow the germline gene, possibly because of a read error. This sequence joins TRBV6-6 and TRBJ2-6; tentatively, D is TRBD1 (5 bases). The germline V gene encodes CDR1 MNHNY and CDR2 SVGAGI (reference sequence). The CDR3 sequence is 15 residues long. This CDR3 is CASSARSSGANGLTF. As DNA, the CDR3 is TGTGCCAGCAGTGCGCGGAGCTCTGGGGCCAACGGCCTGACTTTC.

The V call is TRBV28, the J call TRBJ1-5, with 9 bases lining up with TRBD1. The CDR3 runs to 18 residues. Per germline, CDR1 MDHEN and CDR2 SYDVKM. Unmatched junction bases numbered 11, after V lost 4 bases and J lost 1 base. The CDR3 DNA reads as TGTGCCAGCAGTTCAACCGGGACAGGGATGGAGAGCAATCAGCCCCAGCATTTT. Translation: CASSSTGTGMESNQPQHF.

The count of this clone is one. The chain joins TRBV30 to TRBJ1-1, with 8 bases that match TRBD1. Trimming removed 4 bases from V and 6 bases from J; junction bases left unmatched: 13. CDR1 and CDR2 (germline): GTSNPN, SVGIG (reference sequence). The CDR3 spans 15 residues. CDR3 sequence (DNA): TGTGCCTGGAATATAGGGGCAGGGGGCGTCTCTGAAGCTTTCTTT. Protein: CAWNIGAGGVSEAFF.

CDR3 in DNA: TGTGCCAGCAGCTTGTTCCCGGGACAGGGGTCTGAAGCTTTCTTT. Amino acid sequence: CASSLFPGQGSEAFF. V and J are TRBV5-5 and TRBJ1-1; TRBD1 aligns across 10 bases. This CDR3 comprises 15 residues. The germline CDR1 and CDR2 sequences are SGHKS and YYEKEE (reference sequence). Trimming removed 1 base from V and 6 bases from J; junction bases left unmatched: 6.

The chain links TRBV21-1 to TRBJ2-7; the table assigns TRBD2, which was not confirmed against the DNA. TRBV21-1 is classified as a pseudogene. The CDR3 loop spans 17 amino acids. Written as DNA, the CDR3 is TGTGCCAGCAGTAGCGGGGTCACCCTATCCCCCCCCTACGAGCAGTACTTC. Protein sequence: CASSSGVTLSPPYEQYF.

The gene calls are TRBV7-2 and TRBJ2-7; 9 bases align to TRBD1. With 3 bases clipped from V and 6 bases from J, the junction kept 6 bases outside the gene matches. The germline CDR1 and CDR2 sequences are SGHTA and FQGNSA. The CDR3 length is 14 residues. The CDR3 sequence: CASSFGTGSVEQYF. As DNA, the CDR3 is TGTGCCAGCAGCTTCGGGACAGGGTCGGTCGAGCAGTACTTC.

The chain carries TRBV19 and TRBJ1-2; D might be TRBD1 (5 bases). V was cut by 10 bases and J by 0 bases, with 15 bases left in between. From germline, CDR1 is LNHDA and CDR2 SQIVND (reference sequence). This CDR3 region has 14 residues. The CDR3 nucleotides are TGTGCCACGAGCCCAGGGCCCGCTAACTATGGCTACACCTTC. Amino acid sequence: CATSPGPANYGYTF. Full variable domain (remainder filled in from reference TRBV19 and TRBJ1-2): DGGITQSPKYLFRKEGQNVTLSCEQNLNHDAMYWYRQDPGQGLRLIYYSQIVNDFQKGDIAEGYSVSREKKESFPLTVTSAQKNPTAFYLCATSPGPANYGYTFGSGTRLTVV.

This clone was counted only a few times. The chain has TRBV6-4 and TRBJ2-3; 16 bases are shared with TRBD2. V was pared by 2 bases and J by 6 bases, with 2 bases of the junction left unmatched. There are 16 residues in the CDR3. The germline CDR1 and CDR2 sequences are MRHNA and SNTAGT. The DNA for the CDR3 is TGTGCCAGCAGTGACGGGACTAGCGGGGGGGCCGATACGCAGTATTTT. Translating it yields CASSDGTSGGADTQYF.

This clone showed up just once. The rearrangement uses TRBV5-1 and TRBJ2-5, with a weak D call TRBD1 (6 bases). With the DNA end fitting TRBJ2-7 better, the J assignment may be wrong. Germline V gene data show CDR1 as SGHRS and CDR2 as YFSETQ. The CDR3 is made up of 14 amino acids. CDR3: CASSLSAGANEQYF. CDR3 sequence (DNA): TGCGCCAGCAGCTTGTCGGCAGGGGCGAACGAGCAGTACTTC.

The chain employs TRBV2 and TRBJ1-5; 8 positions match TRBD1. Germline CDR1 SNHLY, CDR2 FYNNEI. Trimming took 5 bases from V and 5 from J; bases not matched to a gene: 5. The length of the CDR3 is 14 residues. CDR3 amino acids: CASSPDRVDQPQHF. The CDR3 DNA reads as TGTGCCAGCAGTCCGGACAGGGTCGATCAGCCCCAGCATTTT.

This chain uses TRBV5-4 with TRBJ1-1; D gene uncertain. The germline CDR1 and CDR2 sequences are SGHNT and YYREEE (reference sequence). Trimming took 5 bases from V and 1 from J, leaving 12 bases between them. This CDR3 is 14 amino acids long. The CDR3 nucleotides read TGTGCCAGCAGGCGATCGGCGGGGAACACTGAAGCTTTCTTT. It codes for CASRRSAGNTEAFF.

The V and J genes are TRBV7-2 and TRBJ1-4; a possible D gene is TRBD1 (6 bases). CDR1 and CDR2 from the germline V gene are SGHTA and FQGNSA. The CDR3 has 14 residues. Trimming stripped 6 bases from V and 5 bases from J, with 13 bases between. DNA for the CDR3: TGTGCCAGCAGACGACAGGAGATAAATGAAAAACTGTTTTTT. Protein: CASRRQEINEKLFF.

This chain links TRBV7-8 with TRBJ2-3; D is perhaps TRBD2 (6 bases). The CDR3 spans 16 residues. Germline assignment: CDR1 SGHVS and CDR2 FQNEAQ. Trimming removed 0 bases at V and 0 bases at J, with 10 bases between. The CDR3 spells CASSLAEGGSTDTQYF. CDR3 DNA: TGTGCCAGCAGCTTAGCGGAGGGAGGAAGCACAGATACGCAGTATTTT.

The chain links TRBV9 to TRBJ1-6, with D perhaps TRBD1 (6 bases). The CDR3 contains 14 residues. In germline, CDR1 is SGDLS, CDR2 YYNGEE. V was trimmed by 4 bases and J by 9 bases, leaving 14 bases between them. The CDR3 protein is CASSPQPDSSPLHF. CDR3 in DNA: TGTGCCAGCAGCCCTCAACCGGACAGTTCACCCCTCCACTTT.

The chain employs TRBV5-1 and TRBJ2-7; D might be TRBD2 (5 bases). Germline V gene data show CDR1 as SGHRS and CDR2 as YFSETQ. This CDR3 spans 14 amino acids. Trimming removed 0 bases at V and 6 bases at J, with 13 bases between. The CDR3 sequence is CASSLAGIAGEQYF. CDR3 in DNA: TGCGCCAGCAGCTTGGCCGGCATTGCGGGCGAGCAGTACTTC.

This chain uses TRBV27 with TRBJ2-5; TRBD1 agrees at 7 bases. Germline lookup yields CDR1 MNHEY and CDR2 SMNVEV (reference sequence). The V gene end was trimmed by 4 bases and the J gene end by 5 bases; junction bases not matched to a gene: 1. This CDR3 comprises 12 residues. CDR3 bases: TGTGCCAGCAGTTCCAGGGGGGAGACCCAGTACTTC. Amino acid sequence: CASSSRGETQYF.

The genes are TRBV15 and TRBJ2-7; unclear D gene. The V gene's germline CDR1 is LNHNV and CDR2 YYDKDF (reference sequence). The CDR3 has 13 amino acids. Trimming stripped 0 bases from V and 6 bases from J, with 9 bases between. CDR3 region: CATSRDPVREQYF. In nucleotides, the CDR3 is TGTGCCACCAGCAGAGATCCGGTCCGCGAGCAGTACTTC.

The chain joins TRBV5-6 to TRBJ1-5; 8 bases map to TRBD1. The length of the CDR3 is 17 residues. Losses at the gene ends were 2 bases for V and 2 bases for J; bases not matched to a gene: 9. Germline-derived CDR1 and CDR2 are SGHDT and YYEEEE. The CDR3 region is CASSLKQGGTGNQPQHF. The CDR3 nucleotides are TGTGCCAGCAGCTTAAAACAGGGGGGGACGGGCAATCAGCCCCAGCATTTT.

For this clone: The junction does not match germline at one end; this may be a read error. The chain recombines TRBV7-7 with TRBJ2-1, with D maybe TRBD1 (5 bases). CDR1 and CDR2 from the germline V gene are SSHAT and FNYEAQ (reference sequence). The CDR3 has 15 residues. The CDR3, as DNA: TGTGCTAGCAGCTTACTTCAAACGACAGAGAATGAGCAGTTCTTC. Translated: CASSLLQTTENEQFF.

This sequence joins TRBV7-6 and TRBJ2-1, with D unclear. Per the germline V gene, CDR1 is SGHVS and CDR2 is FNYEAQ. This CDR3 has 11 amino acids. V lost 5 bases, J lost 5 bases, and 4 bases lay in between. The DNA for the CDR3 is TGTGCCAGCAGCCTTAACAATGAGCAGTTCTTC. Protein product: CASSLNNEQFF.